The 24 T cell receptor beta chains below were found in one sample sequenced in a study of CD4 T cells in relation to SARS-CoV-2 and coronaviruses. The unexposed donors gave CD4+ T cells in about 2011-2018, prior to COVID-19. Isolation of CD4+ T cells took place after roughly nine days in culture. No antigens are known for them. The protocol was immunoSEQ multiplex PCR, while the TCRdb copy is restricted to in-frame clones and leaves out a portion. The table shows more than 25,000 clones, with around three quarters occurring only once. The sequencing input was CD4+ T cells from PBMCs, cultured in vitro. These TCRs come from a human donor in good health.

The chain links TRBV6-6 to TRBJ1-1; 7 bases are shared with TRBD1. Germline trimming cut 5 bases from V and 5 bases from J; bases unmatched to any gene: 11. Germline V gene lookup returns CDR1 MNHNY and CDR2 SVGAGI (reference sequence). This CDR3 is built from 15 residues. The CDR3 loop is CASSTTGAPWTEAFF. CDR3 bases: TGTGCCAGCAGTACTACAGGGGCGCCGTGGACTGAAGCTTTCTTT.

This clone came up once. The rearrangement links TRBV19 to TRBJ2-3; D is unresolved. The CDR3 has 14 residues. Trimming cost V 5 bases and J 0 bases, with 9 bases left between them. Germline-derived CDR1 and CDR2 are LNHDA and SQIVND (reference sequence). The CDR3 DNA sequence: TGTGCCAGTAGTTCCACAACTAGCACAGATACGCAGTATTTT. Translating gives CASSSTTSTDTQYF.

The gene calls are TRBV5-5 and TRBJ1-2, with D possibly TRBD1 on 5 matching bases. Germline values: CDR1 SGHKS, CDR2 YYEKEE (reference sequence). The CDR3 totals 14 residues. V lost 4 bases and J 4 bases, leaving 14 bases between the germline ends. The CDR3 DNA is TGTGCCAGCAGCCCCGGGCAGGGAGCCTATGGCTACACCTTC. This translates into CASSPGQGAYGYTF.

The CDR3 region is CASSIGQEETQYF. CDR3 nucleotides: TGTGCCAGCAGTATCGGACAGGAAGAGACCCAGTACTTC. The V and J genes are TRBV12-3 or TRBV12-4 and TRBJ2-5; 7 bases are shared with TRBD1. The CDR3 covers 13 residues. V shed 5 bases and J 3 bases; nucleotides not matched to a gene: 3.

The CDR3 loop is CAIAKGTGNTIYF. The DNA for the CDR3 is TGCGCCATAGCTAAGGGGACTGGAAACACCATATATTTT. This rearrangement joins TRBV23-1 to TRBJ1-3; TRBD1 is a possible D gene (5 bases). TRBV23-1 is designated an ORF whose function remains uncertain. V lost 10 bases to trimming and J lost 2 bases, with 12 bases between them. The CDR3 consists of 13 residues.

The chain links TRBV27 to TRBJ2-7; 10 positions agree with TRBD1. Trimming cost V 5 bases and J 0 bases; bases outside gene matches: 4. Germline values: CDR1 MNHEY, CDR2 SMNVEV (reference sequence). This CDR3 is built from 15 residues. Written as DNA, the CDR3 is TGTGCCAGCAGTCCACGACAGGGGGCCTCCTACGAGCAGTACTTC. It codes for CASSPRQGASYEQYF.

DNA of the CDR3: TGTGCTAGTGGTTTGATTAGCGGGAGCACAGATACGCAGTATTTT. This encodes CASGLISGSTDTQYF. The chain recombines TRBV12-5 with TRBJ2-3, with 7 positions matching TRBD2. Germline CDR1 reads LGHNT; CDR2 reads FRNRAP. The CDR3 contains 15 residues. The J segment lost 0 bases and the V segment lost 2 bases, leaving 2 bases of the junction unmatched.

This chain connects TRBV18 to TRBJ1-1; no reliable D call. Germline V gene sequence: CDR1 KGHSH, CDR2 LQKENI. The CDR3 has 16 amino acids. V gave up 3 bases and J gave up 3 bases, with 17 bases separating them. The CDR3 sequence: CASSPSGGRQHTEAFF. CDR3 sequence (DNA): TGTGCCAGCTCACCCTCCGGTGGGAGGCAGCACACTGAAGCTTTCTTT.

The genes are TRBV7-8 and TRBJ1-5, with D possibly being TRBD1 (5 bases). V was trimmed by 3 bases and J by 4 bases, leaving 13 bases between them. The CDR3 totals 15 residues. Per germline, CDR1 SGHVS and CDR2 FQNEAQ. In DNA, the CDR3 is TGTGCCAGCAGCTTGCTCCAGGGACCAAATCAGCCCCAGCATTTT. Its translation: CASSLLQGPNQPQHF.

CDR3 residues: CASSYGTGFQPQHF. The CDR3 DNA sequence: TGTGCCAGCAGTTATGGGACAGGTTTCCAGCCCCAGCATTTT. The chain employs TRBV2 and TRBJ1-5, with 8 bases lining up with TRBD1. The CDR3 sequence is 14 residues long. V lost 5 bases, J lost 7 bases, and 7 bases stayed unmatched. Per the germline V gene, CDR1 is SNHLY and CDR2 is FYNNEI.

V is TRBV5-4 and J is TRBJ2-2; no firm D call. CDR1 SGHNT and CDR2 YYREEE come from the germline V gene (reference sequence). This CDR3 comprises 18 residues. V lost 4 bases to trimming and J lost 2 bases, with 21 bases between them. CDR3 DNA: TGTGCCAGCAGCCCGGTGAGAGGTCTCACCCTTAACACCGGGGAGCTGTTTTTT. It yields the protein CASSPVRGLTLNTGELFF.

The V gene is TRBV5-4, the J gene TRBJ2-2, with D hard to call. Trimming left V 3 bases short and J 4 bases short, with 16 bases between. Germline CDR1 reads SGHNT; CDR2 reads YYREEE (reference sequence). This CDR3 is 16 amino acids long. In nucleotides, the CDR3 is TGTGCCAGCAGCTCCGGAGCCGTGGTTGGCACCGGGGAGCTGTTTTTT. Translated: CASSSGAVVGTGELFF.

The chain uses TRBV6-5 and TRBJ1-4, with 12 bases matching TRBD1. The CDR3 has 14 amino acids. Germline V lookup: CDR1 MNHEY, CDR2 SVGAGI. V lost 7 bases, J lost 8 bases, and 5 bases stayed unmatched. CDR3 coding DNA: TGTGCCAGCAAGGGAGGGACAGGGGGCGAAAAACTGTTTTTT. The encoded protein is CASKGGTGGEKLFF.

The chain carries TRBV7-9 and TRBJ1-1; 7 positions agree with TRBD1. The CDR3 is 14 residues long. Trimming cost V 5 bases and J 5 bases; bases outside gene matches: 8. CDR1 is SEHNR, CDR2 FQNEAQ, per germline (reference sequence). CDR3 in amino acids: CASSLFSGGTEAFF. The CDR3 coding sequence is TGTGCCAGCAGCCTCTTCTCAGGGGGGACTGAAGCTTTCTTT.

The chain uses TRBV18 and TRBJ2-3; D is perhaps TRBD1 or TRBD2 (5 bases each). CDR3 size: 17 residues. Trimming stripped 0 bases from V and 2 bases from J, with 15 bases between. Germline V gene lookup returns CDR1 KGHSH and CDR2 LQKENI. The CDR3 region has the DNA TGTGCCAGCTCACCACCGGTGATTAGGGACCCCACAGATACGCAGTATTTT. Translation: CASSPPVIRDPTDTQYF.

The chain carries TRBV11-2 and TRBJ1-5, with D hard to call. V lost 0 bases to trimming and J lost 3 bases, with 9 bases between them. The CDR3 has 15 amino acids. Germline CDR1 SGHAT, CDR2 FQNNGV. CDR3 sequence: CASSLDAGSNQPQHF. The CDR3 nucleotides are TGTGCCAGCAGCTTAGATGCAGGCTCCAATCAGCCCCAGCATTTT. Looking up the rest from reference TRBV11-2 and TRBJ1-5 gives the full variable domain: EAGVAQSPRYKIIEKRQSVAFWCNPISGHATLYWYQQILGQGPKLLIQFQNNGVVDDSQLPKDRFSAERLKGVDSTLKIQPAKLEDSAVYLCASSLDAGSNQPQHFGDGTRLSIL.

This clone came up once. The rearrangement links TRBV10-3 to TRBJ2-5, with TRBD2 matching 16 bases. The CDR3 is made up of 16 amino acids. CDR1 and CDR2 from the germline V gene are ENHRY and SYGVKD. V gave up 3 bases and J gave up 5 bases; unmatched junction bases: 3. CDR3 residues: CAISDGTSGGVETQYF. Here the CDR3 DNA reads TGTGCCATCAGTGACGGGACTAGCGGGGGGGTGGAGACCCAGTACTTC.

The chain couples TRBV29-1 to TRBJ2-1; D perhaps matches TRBD2 (6 bases). Germline V gives CDR1 SQVTM, CDR2 ANQGSEA. The CDR3 totals 16 residues. Trimming removed 7 bases from V and 0 bases from J, with 19 bases in between. As DNA, the CDR3 is TGCAGCGCCTACGCGCTCGTGGGGGGCTCCTACAATGAGCAGTTCTTC. Residues: CSAYALVGGSYNEQFF.

The gene calls are TRBV25-1 and TRBJ1-1; D is ambiguous. Trimming removed 4 bases from V and 4 bases from J, with 13 bases in between. This CDR3 contains 14 residues. The germline V gene has CDR1 MGHDK and CDR2 SYGVNS. CDR3 region: CASSVEGYFTEAFF. The CDR3 nucleotides are TGTGCCAGCAGTGTCGAGGGCTACTTCACTGAAGCTTTCTTT.

This clone was counted a few times. V and J are TRBV7-3 and TRBJ2-2, with TRBD1 matching over 7 bases. Germline CDR1 is SGHTA and CDR2 is FQGTGA. Germline trimming cut 4 bases from V and 5 bases from J; bases unmatched to any gene: 13. This CDR3 region has 17 residues. Here the CDR3 reads CASSSFSGQVQTGELFF. CDR3 bases: TGTGCCAGCAGCTCTTTTTCCGGACAGGTCCAAACCGGGGAGCTGTTTTTT.

This clone was seen more than once but under ten times. V usage is TRBV7-9 and J usage is TRBJ2-3, with 8 bases aligning to TRBD2. Germline CDR1 is SEHNR and CDR2 is FQNEAQ (reference sequence). There are 12 residues in the CDR3. Trimming cost V 1 base and J 14 bases; bases outside gene matches: 5. The CDR3 protein is CASSLDSGAWYF. The DNA for the CDR3 is TGTGCCAGCAGCTTAGATAGCGGGGCGTGGTATTTT.

V and J are TRBV3-1 (or the pseudogene TRBV3-2) and TRBJ1-3; D call uncertain. CDR1 is LGHDT and CDR2 is YNNKEL in the germline V gene (reference sequence). The CDR3 extends over 16 amino acids. The V end was cut by 6 bases, the J end by 1 base, with 16 bases between. CDR3 nucleotides: TGTGCCAGCAGTCCCCGGGGAGGGTATTCTGGAAACACCATATATTTT. The encoded protein is CASSPRGGYSGNTIYF.

The chain recombines TRBV4-3 with TRBJ1-2; 7 bases are shared with TRBD1. V lost 2 bases to trimming and J lost 4 bases; unmatched junction nucleotides: 7. Germline V lookup: CDR1 LGHNA, CDR2 YSLEER. This CDR3 has 15 amino acids. The CDR3 coding sequence is TGCGCCAGCAGCCAACGGGACAGTTCGGGCTATGGCTACACCTTC. Translated: CASSQRDSSGYGYTF.

The chain is built from TRBV27 and TRBJ2-1, with 9 nucleotides matching TRBD2. Germline CDR1 and CDR2: MNHEY and SMNVEV (reference sequence). With 0 bases clipped from V and 7 bases from J, the junction kept 10 bases outside the gene matches. The CDR3 is 17 amino acids. CDR3 protein: CASSLSFFSGGKNEQFF. The CDR3 region has the DNA TGTGCCAGCAGTTTATCCTTCTTTAGCGGGGGAAAAAATGAGCAGTTCTTC.